The clone carrying this T cell receptor (beta chain) was counted at least ten times. Its target is not known. Treatment denoted: randomized to nivolumab then ipilimumab (arm A) or the reverse (arm B). Patients had received no earlier DNA-damaging chemotherapy. The sample comes from a study of sequential checkpoint blockade in melanoma. Study details: TCRbeta immunosequencing was performed on DNA from 90 to 100 pretreatment melanoma tumor samples. Over 20 patients had matched tumor biopsies before treatment and at week 13 after nivolumab or ipilimumab alone.

The protocol was immunoSEQ multiplex PCR, while the TCRdb copy is restricted to in-frame clones and leaves out a portion. The repertoire holds some 5,400 clones, with more than 15% as singletons. Overall study results and limits: Mutational load did not correlate with tumor T-cell fraction or clonality.

The clonotype was recovered from a human donor with melanoma. The sequencing used tumor tissue (inferred from file names), collected from a patient given nivolumab and ipilimumab in sequence.

Here the CDR3 DNA reads TGTGCCAGCAGCTCGGAGCAGCGGGGGGTAGGAGAGACCCAGTACTTC. This gives the protein CASSSEQRGVGETQYF. The V and J genes are TRBV11-3 and TRBJ2-5; the match to TRBD2 covers 9 bases. Germline CDR1 SGHNT, CDR2 YENEEA. The J segment lost 4 bases and the V segment lost 4 bases, leaving 10 bases of the junction unmatched. This CDR3 has 16 amino acids.